These 12 T cell receptor beta chains were sequenced from one sample in a study of blood T cell repertoires in COVID-19. Produced via immunoSEQ multiplex PCR; TCRdb's table is partial and in-frame only. The repertoire consists of some 140,000 clones, with around 82% occurring once and the leading ten covering around 1.4%. Material: peripheral blood. These receptor sequences come from a man in his fifties or sixties with acute or convalescent COVID-19.

In this sample, this clone turned up once. Here the CDR3 DNA reads TGTGCCAGCAGCTTGGATGCCAGGGGGGCTAGCACAGATACGCAGTATTTT. Protein sequence: CASSLDARGASTDTQYF. The chain is built from TRBV5-4 and TRBJ2-3, with a tentative D call TRBD1 (7 bases). The CDR3 is 17 residues long. The V gene's germline CDR1 is SGHNT and CDR2 YYREEE (reference sequence). V dropped 0 bases and J dropped 0 bases, with 14 bases sitting between them.

The CDR3 loop reads CASSLLAGASYEQYF. DNA of the CDR3: TGTGCCAGCAGCCTACTAGCGGGGGCCTCCTACGAGCAGTACTTC. The chain employs TRBV6-2 or TRBV6-3 and TRBJ2-7, with 11 bases that match TRBD2. The germline V gene encodes CDR1 MNHEY and CDR2 SVGEGT. V trimming: 6 bases; J trimming: 0 bases; junction bases outside the gene matches: 4. CDR3 length: 15 residues.

This clone has only a few counts. V and J are TRBV19 and TRBJ1-2; D is undetermined. Between the trimmed V and J ends, which lost 7 bases and 1 base, there was a span of 13 bases. The CDR3 runs to 14 residues. Germline values: CDR1 LNHDA, CDR2 SQIVND (reference sequence). The CDR3 DNA reads as TGTGCCAGTACCCTATGGAGCGATAACTATGGCTACACCTTC. This translates into CASTLWSDNYGYTF.

The chain joins TRBV5-1 to TRBJ2-7; 13 nucleotides match TRBD2. CDR3 size: 16 residues. V trimming: 1 base; J trimming: 5 bases; junction bases outside the gene matches: 6. Germline values: CDR1 SGHRS, CDR2 YFSETQ. The chain's CDR3 is CASSLRGGLAGDEQYF. CDR3 coding DNA: TGCGCCAGCAGCTTGAGGGGCGGACTAGCGGGAGACGAGCAGTACTTC.

V is TRBV30 and J is TRBJ2-1; the match to TRBD1 covers 7 bases. The V and J ends lost 0 bases and 4 bases, in that order; junction bases with no gene match: 6. CDR1 is GTSNPN and CDR2 is SVGIG in the germline V gene (reference sequence). CDR3 length: 15 residues. This chain's CDR3 is CAWSVFGTDYNEQFF. CDR3 nucleotides: TGTGCCTGGAGTGTTTTTGGGACAGATTACAATGAGCAGTTCTTC. The full variable domain, completed using reference TRBV30 and TRBJ2-1, is SQTIHQWPATLVQPVGSPLSLECTVEGTSNPNLYWYRQAAGRGLQLLFYSVGIGQISSEVPQNLSASRPQDRQFILSSKKLLLSDSGFYLCAWSVFGTDYNEQFFGPGTRLTVL.

The J gene is TRBJ2-2, the V gene TRBV6-4, with TRBD1 matching over 8 bases. The CDR3 loop spans 14 amino acids. Germline V lookup: CDR1 MRHNA, CDR2 SNTAGT. Unmatched junction bases numbered 8, after V lost 7 bases and J lost 7 bases. The CDR3 sequence: CASKPGQENGELFF. CDR3 nucleotide sequence: TGTGCCAGCAAGCCGGGACAGGAAAACGGGGAGCTGTTTTTT.

This sequence joins TRBV6-4 and TRBJ2-3, with 8 bases that match TRBD2. Germline V gene sequence: CDR1 MRHNA, CDR2 SNTAGT. The CDR3 has 14 amino acids. Trimming removed 5 bases from V and 3 bases from J; junction bases left unmatched: 4. CDR3 sequence (DNA): TGTGCCAGCAGTCTAGCGGGCGCTACAGATACGCAGTATTTT. It encodes CASSLAGATDTQYF.

The rearrangement joins TRBV30 to TRBJ1-1; tentatively, D is TRBD1 (5 bases). This CDR3 contains 14 residues. The germline V gene encodes CDR1 GTSNPN and CDR2 SVGIG (reference sequence). Trimming removed 2 bases at V and 2 bases at J, with 12 bases between. CDR3: CAWSQGSPNTEAFF. The CDR3 nucleotides read TGTGCCTGGAGTCAGGGCAGCCCTAACACTGAAGCTTTCTTT.

The genes are TRBV27 and TRBJ2-3; D may be TRBD2 (5 bases). CDR3 length: 12 residues. Germline CDR1 is MNHEY and CDR2 is SMNVEV (reference sequence). V was pared by 3 bases and J by 5 bases, with 6 bases between. The CDR3 sequence is CASSFRGDTQYF. The CDR3, as DNA: TGTGCCAGCAGTTTTCGGGGAGATACGCAGTATTTT.

For the CDR3, the DNA is TGTGCCAGCAGCGAAGATGGGACGGGGGGGCGATTCTCACCCCTCCACTTT. It is translated as CASSEDGTGGRFSPLHF. The rearrangement links TRBV7-9 to TRBJ1-6; possibly TRBD1 for D (6 bases). Germline values: CDR1 SEHNR, CDR2 FQNEAQ (reference sequence). Trimming took 5 bases from V and 10 from J, leaving 24 bases between them. The CDR3 sequence is 17 residues long.

This chain connects TRBV6-1 to TRBJ2-5; 8 bases map to TRBD1. The CDR3 loop spans 14 amino acids. Germline lookup yields CDR1 MNHNS and CDR2 SASEGT. V was clipped by 3 bases and J by 6 bases; unmatched bases: 6. The CDR3 protein is CASSDGRGLKTQYF. CDR3 in DNA: TGTGCCAGCAGTGACGGCAGGGGGCTGAAGACCCAGTACTTC.

The rearrangement joins TRBV18 to TRBJ2-7; a weak D match, TRBD1 (6 bases). This CDR3 region has 17 residues. V gave up 1 base and J gave up 7 bases, with 23 bases separating them. From germline, CDR1 is KGHSH and CDR2 LQKENI. The CDR3 DNA reads TGTGCCAGCTCACCACTACTAGGACAGAGGAACCCTCGGGAGCAGTACTTC. Translating gives CASSPLLGQRNPREQYF.